The 4 T cell receptor beta chains presented below share a single source sample, sequenced in a study of OX40 agonist ivuxolimab in advanced cancers. Sequenced by immunoSEQ multiplex PCR; TCRdb stores in-frame clones only, minus some. The table lists tens of thousands of clones, about 83% of them singletons, with roughly a third in the top ten. The source material was CD4+ or CD8+ T cells sorted from blood, sampled in a trial of the OX40 agonist ivuxolimab. These receptors were taken from an adult with an advanced solid tumor such as melanoma, head and neck, liver or kidney cancer.

The chain has TRBV27 and TRBJ2-1, with D perhaps TRBD1 or TRBD2 (6 bases each). Trimming pared 3 bases from V and 8 bases from J, leaving 11 bases between. The CDR3 runs to 13 residues. Looked up from germline, CDR1 is MNHEY and CDR2 is SMNVEV (reference sequence). The CDR3 sequence is CASSLGGGYEQFF. In DNA, the CDR3 is TGTGCCAGCAGTTTGGGGGGCGGGTATGAGCAGTTCTTC.

J is TRBJ2-7 and V is TRBV28, with D hard to call. CDR1 is MDHEN and CDR2 is SYDVKM in the germline V gene. The CDR3 is 15 amino acids. V was cut by 5 bases and J by 6 bases, with 20 bases left in between. CDR3 nucleotide sequence: TGTGCCAGCAGTGCCCCCGAACGGGTGGATTCCGAGCAGTACTTC. Its translation is CASSAPERVDSEQYF.

The chain combines TRBV11-2 with TRBJ1-2; no clear D gene. The V end was cut by 5 bases, the J end by 3 bases, with 16 bases between. This CDR3 has 15 residues. Per germline, CDR1 SGHAT and CDR2 FQNNGV. For the CDR3, the DNA is TGTGCCAGCAGCCCCGGCGCCGGGTCACACTATGGCTACACCTTC. It specifies CASSPGAGSHYGYTF.

The sample holds one count of this clone. This sequence joins TRBV5-1 and TRBJ1-1; 11 bases fit TRBD1. V lost 7 bases to trimming and J lost 1 base; unmatched junction nucleotides: 9. Per the germline V gene, CDR1 is SGHRS and CDR2 is YFSETQ. The CDR3 spans 16 residues. The CDR3 DNA is TGCGCCAGCTCCAGGACAGGGGGCGCGAGGAACACTGAAGCTTTCTTT. It specifies CASSRTGGARNTEAFF.